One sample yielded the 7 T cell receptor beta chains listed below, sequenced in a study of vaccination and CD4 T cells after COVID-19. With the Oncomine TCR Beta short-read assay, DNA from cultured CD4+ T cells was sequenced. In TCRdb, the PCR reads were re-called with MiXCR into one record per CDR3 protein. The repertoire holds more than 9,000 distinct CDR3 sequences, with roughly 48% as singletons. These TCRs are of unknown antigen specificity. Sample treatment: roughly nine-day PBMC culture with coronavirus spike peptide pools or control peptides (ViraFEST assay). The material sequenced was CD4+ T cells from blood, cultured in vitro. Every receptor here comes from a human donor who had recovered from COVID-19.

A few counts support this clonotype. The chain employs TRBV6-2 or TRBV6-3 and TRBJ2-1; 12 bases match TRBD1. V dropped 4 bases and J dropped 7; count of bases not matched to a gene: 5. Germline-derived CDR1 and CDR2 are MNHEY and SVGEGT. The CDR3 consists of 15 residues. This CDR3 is CASSSGTGGLNEQFF. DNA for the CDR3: TGTGCCAGCAGTTCCGGGACAGGGGGCTTAAATGAGCAGTTCTTC.

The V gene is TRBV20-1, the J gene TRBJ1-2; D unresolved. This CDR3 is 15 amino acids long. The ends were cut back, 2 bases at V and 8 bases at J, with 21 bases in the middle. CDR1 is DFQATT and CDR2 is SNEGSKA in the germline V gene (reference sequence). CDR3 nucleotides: TGCAGTGCTAGACCCACCTACCAGCCGCTTCGGGGCTACACCTTC. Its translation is CSARPTYQPLRGYTF.

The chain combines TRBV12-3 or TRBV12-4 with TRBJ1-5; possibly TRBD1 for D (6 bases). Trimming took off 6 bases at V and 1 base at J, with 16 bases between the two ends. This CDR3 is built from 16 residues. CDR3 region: CASSPGGQGSNQPQHF. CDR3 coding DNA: TGTGCCAGCAGCCCTGGGGGGCAGGGGAGCAATCAGCCCCAGCATTTT.

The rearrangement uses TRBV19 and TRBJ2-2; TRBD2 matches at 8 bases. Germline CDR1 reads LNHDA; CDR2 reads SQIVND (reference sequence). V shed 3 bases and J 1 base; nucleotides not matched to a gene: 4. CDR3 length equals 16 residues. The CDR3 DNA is TGTGCCAGTAGTATTTTTGGGACTAGGAACACCGGGGAGCTGTTTTTT. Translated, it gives CASSIFGTRNTGELFF. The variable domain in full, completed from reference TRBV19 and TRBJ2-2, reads DGGITQSPKYLFRKEGQNVTLSCEQNLNHDAMYWYRQDPGQGLRLIYYSQIVNDFQKGDIAEGYSVSREKKESFPLTVTSAQKNPTAFYLCASSIFGTRNTGELFFGEGSRLTVL.

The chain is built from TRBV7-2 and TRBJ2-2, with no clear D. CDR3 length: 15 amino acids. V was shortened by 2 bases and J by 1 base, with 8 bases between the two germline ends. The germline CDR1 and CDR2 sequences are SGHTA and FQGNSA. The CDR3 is CASSLTAQNTGELFF. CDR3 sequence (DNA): TGTGCCAGCAGCTTAACCGCACAGAACACCGGGGAGCTGTTTTTT.

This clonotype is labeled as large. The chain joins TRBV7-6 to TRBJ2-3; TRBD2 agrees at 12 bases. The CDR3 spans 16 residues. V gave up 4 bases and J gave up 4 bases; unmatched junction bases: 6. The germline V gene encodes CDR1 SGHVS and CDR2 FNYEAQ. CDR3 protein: CASSSLTSGGSDTQYF. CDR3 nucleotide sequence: TGTGCCAGCAGCTCTCTGACTAGCGGGGGTTCAGATACGCAGTATTTT.

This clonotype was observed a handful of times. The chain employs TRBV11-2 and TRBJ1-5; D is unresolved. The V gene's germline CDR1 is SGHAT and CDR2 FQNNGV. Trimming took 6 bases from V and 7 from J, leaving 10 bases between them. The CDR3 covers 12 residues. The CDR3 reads CASSKEGQPQHF. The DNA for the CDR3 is TGTGCCAGCAGTAAAGAGGGACAGCCCCAGCATTTT.